Included here is one TCR beta chain sequence, with context. Its antigen is unknown. Everyone who donated was a Caucasian adult who lived in Nashville, Tennessee. Partitioning of CD4+ cells yielded a CD45RA+ naive subset and a CD45RA-negative memory subset. The sample comes from a study of shared clonotypes between healthy human individuals. General study findings and limits: Estimated richness values were generally larger in naive subsets than in memory subsets.

Sequenced by immunoSEQ multiplex PCR; TCRdb stores in-frame clones only, minus some. The sample consists of 780,000 or so clones, 55% to 75% of them appearing once. The CDR3 runs to 13 residues. V dropped 2 bases and J dropped 11; count of bases not matched to a gene: 9. The germline gives CDR1 SNHLY, CDR2 FYNNEI. This chain connects TRBV2 to TRBJ2-7; the match to TRBD2 covers 7 bases. This sequence originates from a woman aged 25 to 39 in good health. Sequenced sample: memory CD4+ T cells sorted from blood. As to subset: CD45RA-negative fraction. The CDR3 here is CASSELGAGAKYF. CDR3 sequence (DNA): TGTGCCAGCAGTGAACTCGGTGCGGGAGCTAAGTACTTC.